This T cell receptor beta chain was obtained from a study of blood T cell repertoires in COVID-19. In the study overall: Acute and convalescent COVID-19 specimens originated in the United States, Italy and Spain. From T cells, B-cell-depleted T cells, or PBMCs came the material, which was cDNA or gDNA.

V dropped 7 bases and J dropped 5; count of bases not matched to a gene: 4. The germline V gene has CDR1 GTSNPN and CDR2 SVGIG (reference sequence). The CDR3 loop spans 12 amino acids. Authors' data handling: For nucleated cells, counts were estimated from reference gene primer amplification. Data came from immunoSEQ multiplex PCR; TCRdb stores just in-frame clones and leaves some out. The V and J calls and clone size are taken from that table; D and trimming were inferred from the DNA. The sample records roughly 65,000 clones, around 83% being singletons. V is TRBV30 and J is TRBJ2-7; the match to TRBD1 covers 11 bases. Sequencing input: peripheral blood. The clonotype comes from a woman at least 80 years old with active or convalescent COVID-19. The CDR3 nucleotides read TGTGCCTACGGACAGGGGGCTCACGAGCAGTACTTC. It specifies CAYGQGAHEQYF.